Listed below are T cell receptor beta chains from one sample, sequenced in a study of T cells in Graves' hyperthyroidism and ophthalmopathy. TCRdb itself ran the multiplex PCR reads through MiXCR, one entry per CDR3 protein. The sample carries about 59,000 distinct CDR3 sequences, approximately 53% recorded once. Specimen: blood. All receptors come from a woman in her sixties or seventies with Graves' ophthalmopathy. The CDR3 runs from the conserved cysteine through the conserved F or W. The D gene is left open where the match is weak. Only part of the rows carry a size: once, few, many, or a class if the clone is expanded.

V gene,J gene,D gene,clone size,CDR3 protein,CDR3 DNA
TRBV4-1,TRBJ2-1,TRBD1,many,CASSQAGQAYNEQFF,TGCGCCAGCAGCCAAGCGGGACAGGCCTACAATGAGCAGTTCTTC
TRBV4-1,TRBJ2-7,NA,many,CASSQVQGLYEQYF,TGCGCCAGCAGCCAAGTACAGGGACTCTACGAGCAGTACTTC
TRBV20-1,TRBJ2-7,NA,NA,CSAGGGSYEQYF,TGCAGTGCCGGGGGCGGATCCTACGAGCAGTACTTC
TRBV19,TRBJ1-3,NA,many,CASSANFGGAGNTIYF,TGTGCCAGTAGTGCAAATTTCGGGGGCGCTGGAAACACCATATATTTT
TRBV6-2/TRBV6-3,TRBJ2-1,TRBD2,many,CASAPSGGFYNEQFF,TGTGCCAGCGCCCCGAGCGGGGGGTTCTACAATGAGCAGTTCTTC
TRBV20-1,TRBJ1-4,TRBD1,medium-sized,CSAMGQGSNEKLFF,TGCAGTGCCATGGGACAGGGGAGCAATGAAAAACTGTTTTTT
TRBV10-3,TRBJ1-2,NA,NA,CAIRRGGGPALWDGYTF,TGTGCCATCAGGAGGGGGGGGGGGCCCGCTCTTTGGGATGGCTACACCTTC
TRBV5-1,TRBJ2-1,NA,once,CASSPAVNEQFF,TGCGCCAGCAGCCCCGCAGTAAATGAGCAGTTCTTC
TRBV7-6,TRBJ2-5,NA,many,CASFPTYQGGLQETQYF,TGTGCCAGCTTCCCTACGTACCAGGGCGGGCTTCAAGAGACCCAGTACTTC
TRBV19,TRBJ1-4,NA,many,CASSKGSGTGAEKLFF,TGTGCCAGTAGTAAAGGATCCGGGACTGGGGCGGAAAAACTGTTTTTT
TRBV12-3/TRBV12-4,TRBJ1-1,NA,NA,CASLRTVNTEAFF,TGTGCCAGCCTGAGAACGGTGAACACGGAAGCTTTCTTT